The 3 T cell receptor beta chains below come from one sample, sequenced in a study of identical twins. MiXCR was run by TCRdb on the 5' RACE reads, yielding one entry per CDR3 protein. The sample records approximately 600,000 distinct CDR3 sequences, nearly 10% being singletons. These same data were also listed under a study on yellow fever vaccine responses in identical twins.

Sequencing was carried out using PBMCs. The source is a woman aged 18-35 years in good health.

This clonotype was recorded at least ten times. The gene calls are TRBV29-1 and TRBJ2-5; TRBD1 might be the D (6 bases). V shed 7 bases and J shed 1 base, with 16 bases lying between them. This CDR3 spans 14 amino acids. The germline V gene has CDR1 SQVTM and CDR2 ANQGSEA. The CDR3 spells CSAQTGSGQETQYF. In DNA form, the CDR3 reads TGCAGCGCACAGACAGGTTCGGGCCAAGAGACCCAGTACTTC.

This clonotype was seen more than once but under ten times. V is TRBV12-3 or TRBV12-4 and J is TRBJ2-5, with TRBD1 identical over 8 bases. V shed 6 bases, J shed 5 bases, and the junction held 8 bases outside the gene matches. CDR3 size: 14 residues. Written as DNA, the CDR3 is TGTGCCAGCAGCGACAGGGGACCCGTGGAGACCCAGTACTTC. It codes for CASSDRGPVETQYF.

This clonotype was recorded at least ten times. The chain recombines TRBV10-2 with TRBJ2-1, with D uncertain. The CDR3 has 13 amino acids. Deletions cut 9 bases from V and 1 base from J, with 10 bases between. CDR1 is WSHSY and CDR2 is SAAADI in the germline V gene. Here the CDR3 reads CASFTDSYNEQFF. The CDR3 nucleotides are TGCGCCAGTTTTACGGATTCCTACAATGAGCAGTTCTTC.